This record concerns one T cell receptor beta chain sequence. This sample is part of a study of blood T cell repertoires in COVID-19. Study-wide context: COVID-19 samples from acute and convalescent phases originated in the United States, Italy and Spain. The analysed material was cDNA or gDNA that came from T cells, B-cell-depleted T cells, or PBMCs.

Germline loops: CDR1 MNHNY, CDR2 SVGAGI (reference sequence). V shed 2 bases, J shed 6 bases, and the junction held 9 bases outside the gene matches. The CDR3 extends over 15 amino acids. Authors' methods: The authors estimated nucleated cell counts from reference gene primer amplification. Only in-frame clones appear in the TCRdb table, and some are missing; sequencing was by immunoSEQ multiplex PCR. For V, J and clone size, that table is used; D and trimming come from the DNA. There are roughly 440,000 clones in the sample; approximately 88% occur only once, and 10% to 15% lies in the top ten. This chain uses TRBV6-6 with TRBJ1-2; 7 bases map to TRBD1. The receptor comes from a woman aged 50 to 60 with COVID-19, enrolled during active disease. The sequencing input was peripheral blood. CDR3 nucleotides: TGTGCCAGCAGTTACGGGACCACAGGGGTGGATGGCTACACCTTC. Its protein product is CASSYGTTGVDGYTF.